Listed below are T cell receptor beta chains from one sample, sequenced in a study of blood T cell repertoires in COVID-19. The table came from immunoSEQ multiplex PCR; TCRdb's copy has only in-frame clones and leaves some out. The sample comprises 25,000 to 35,000 clones, more than 85% of which are singletons, and around 12% rests with the top ten. The sample comprised peripheral blood. Every receptor here comes from a human donor in a cohort sampled during active COVID-19. The donor label of this sample is uncertain. Each CDR3 is given with its conserved first and last residue. Each record gives: D gene, clone size, V gene, J gene, CDR3 protein, CDR3 DNA. The D gene is left open where the match is weak. A row's size may be missing; if present it is once, few, many or a size class.

D gene: TRBD2
clone size: .
V gene: TRBV27
J gene: TRBJ2-2
CDR3 protein: CASSSSSGREAGELFF
CDR3 DNA: TGTGCCAGCAGTAGCTCTAGCGGAAGAGAAGCCGGGGAGCTGTTTTTT

D gene: TRBD1
clone size: .
V gene: TRBV6-5
J gene: TRBJ2-7
CDR3 protein: CASSLTGTVNYEQYF
CDR3 DNA: TGTGCCAGCAGTCTGACCGGGACAGTGAACTACGAGCAGTACTTC

D gene: TRBD2
clone size: .
V gene: TRBV19
J gene: TRBJ2-6
CDR3 protein: CASSDRGLAGGLSGANVLTF
CDR3 DNA: TGTGCCAGTAGCGACAGGGGCCTAGCGGGAGGCCTCTCTGGGGCCAACGTCCTGACTTTC

D gene: .
clone size: .
V gene: TRBV6-6
J gene: TRBJ2-3
CDR3 protein: CASTSPQESTDTQYF
CDR3 DNA: TGTGCCAGCACCTCCCCGCAGGAAAGCACAGATACGCAGTATTTT

D gene: TRBD1
clone size: .
V gene: TRBV5-5
J gene: TRBJ1-2
CDR3 protein: CASSPGTAQANYGYTF
CDR3 DNA: TGTGCCAGCAGCCCGGGGACAGCCCAAGCTAACTATGGCTACACCTTC

D gene: .
clone size: .
V gene: TRBV28
J gene: TRBJ1-5
CDR3 protein: CASSLGSTHQPQHF
CDR3 DNA: TGTGCCAGCAGTTTAGGGAGCACCCATCAGCCCCAGCATTTT

D gene: TRBD2
clone size: .
V gene: TRBV7-6
J gene: TRBJ2-1
CDR3 protein: CASSSGTRFTGEQFF
CDR3 DNA: TGTGCCAGCAGCTCCGGGACTAGATTTACGGGTGAGCAGTTCTTC

D gene: .
clone size: .
V gene: TRBV10-3
J gene: TRBJ1-1
CDR3 protein: CAISESVGHGPAFF
CDR3 DNA: TGTGCCATCAGTGAGTCGGTGGGACACGGACCAGCTTTCTTT

D gene: TRBD2
clone size: .
V gene: TRBV20-1
J gene: TRBJ2-3
CDR3 protein: CSASIAGGTDTQYF
CDR3 DNA: TGCAGTGCTAGTATAGCGGGGGGCACAGATACGCAGTATTTT

D gene: TRBD1
clone size: .
V gene: TRBV19
J gene: TRBJ1-5
CDR3 protein: CASSTSTGFDQPQHF
CDR3 DNA: TGTGCCAGTAGTACCTCGACAGGGTTCGATCAGCCCCAGCATTTT

D gene: TRBD1
clone size: .
V gene: TRBV28
J gene: TRBJ2-5
CDR3 protein: CASTPGGTGEETQYF
CDR3 DNA: TGTGCCAGCACCCCAGGAGGGACAGGGGAAGAGACCCAGTACTTC

D gene: TRBD2
clone size: .
V gene: TRBV19
J gene: TRBJ2-1
CDR3 protein: CASSMIDRGGNEQFF
CDR3 DNA: TGTGCCAGTAGTATGATTGACCGGGGGGGAAATGAGCAGTTCTTC

D gene: TRBD2
clone size: few
V gene: TRBV19
J gene: TRBJ2-5
CDR3 protein: CASSTSGSPQETQYF
CDR3 DNA: TGTGCCAGTAGTACTAGCGGGAGCCCTCAAGAGACCCAGTACTTC

D gene: TRBD2
clone size: .
V gene: TRBV25-1
J gene: TRBJ2-3
CDR3 protein: CASSPSEAGGLGTQYF
CDR3 DNA: TGTGCCAGCAGTCCCTCCGAAGCGGGAGGCCTGGGTACGCAGTATTTT

D gene: TRBD2
clone size: .
V gene: TRBV7-2
J gene: TRBJ2-1
CDR3 protein: CASSFTASGSYNEQFF
CDR3 DNA: TGTGCCAGCAGCTTCACCGCTAGCGGTTCCTACAATGAGCAGTTCTTC

D gene: .
clone size: .
V gene: TRBV5-1
J gene: TRBJ1-1
CDR3 protein: CASSLKWGRAVNTEAFF
CDR3 DNA: TGCGCCAGCAGCTTGAAATGGGGGCGGGCGGTGAACACTGAAGCTTTCTTT

D gene: .
clone size: .
V gene: TRBV29-1
J gene: TRBJ2-3
CDR3 protein: CSVDPSAGPDTQYF
CDR3 DNA: TGCAGCGTTGATCCTAGCGCTGGCCCAGATACGCAGTATTTT

D gene: .
clone size: .
V gene: TRBV30
J gene: TRBJ1-3
CDR3 protein: CALIGGGLLSGNTIYF
CDR3 DNA: TGTGCCTTGATAGGGGGGGGGCTACTCTCTGGAAACACCATATATTTT

D gene: TRBD1
clone size: .
V gene: TRBV5-1
J gene: TRBJ1-2
CDR3 protein: CASSRDRGNYGYTF
CDR3 DNA: TGCGCCAGCAGCCGGGACAGGGGGAACTATGGCTACACCTTC

D gene: .
clone size: .
V gene: TRBV7-6
J gene: TRBJ2-2
CDR3 protein: CASSPLGGANTGELFF
CDR3 DNA: TGTGCCAGCAGCCCCTTAGGCGGAGCGAACACCGGGGAGCTGTTTTTT

D gene: .
clone size: .
V gene: TRBV2
J gene: TRBJ1-3
CDR3 protein: CASRTGGSENTIYF
CDR3 DNA: TGTGCCAGCAGGACAGGAGGCTCTGAGAACACCATATATTTT

D gene: TRBD2
clone size: once
V gene: TRBV6-6
J gene: TRBJ2-2
CDR3 protein: CASSSSSGRATGELFF
CDR3 DNA: TGTGCCAGCAGTTCATCTAGCGGGAGGGCCACCGGGGAGCTGTTTTTT

D gene: TRBD1
clone size: .
V gene: TRBV7-8
J gene: TRBJ2-2
CDR3 protein: CASSLDEVRGRSGELFF
CDR3 DNA: TGTGCCAGCAGCTTAGATGAGGTCAGGGGGCGGTCCGGGGAGCTGTTTTTT

D gene: .
clone size: .
V gene: TRBV18
J gene: TRBJ1-1
CDR3 protein: CASSPSFGRNTEAFF
CDR3 DNA: TGTGCCAGCTCACCTTCTTTTGGGCGGAACACTGAAGCTTTCTTT

D gene: TRBD2
clone size: .
V gene: TRBV11-1
J gene: TRBJ2-2
CDR3 protein: CASSLARGLAGDTGELFF
CDR3 DNA: TGTGCCAGCAGCTTAGCGAGGGGACTAGCGGGAGACACCGGGGAGCTGTTTTTT

D gene: TRBD1
clone size: .
V gene: TRBV2
J gene: TRBJ2-7
CDR3 protein: CASSDQGQGYEQYF
CDR3 DNA: TGTGCCAGCAGTGACCAAGGACAGGGGTACGAGCAGTACTTC

D gene: TRBD1
clone size: .
V gene: TRBV6-1
J gene: TRBJ2-7
CDR3 protein: CASSEDRGLVYEQYF
CDR3 DNA: TGTGCCAGCAGTGAGGACAGGGGGCTTGTCTACGAGCAGTACTTC

D gene: TRBD1
clone size: .
V gene: TRBV5-1
J gene: TRBJ2-7
CDR3 protein: CASSPYTDRVGYEQYF
CDR3 DNA: TGCGCCAGCAGCCCTTACACCGACAGGGTTGGCTACGAGCAGTACTTC

D gene: .
clone size: .
V gene: TRBV5-4
J gene: TRBJ2-3
CDR3 protein: CASSAKDTSTDTQYF
CDR3 DNA: TGTGCCAGCAGCGCAAAGGACACTAGCACAGATACGCAGTATTTT

D gene: TRBD2
clone size: few
V gene: TRBV7-8
J gene: TRBJ2-3
CDR3 protein: CASSHRASGRGDTQYF
CDR3 DNA: TGTGCCAGCAGCCACCGGGCTAGCGGAAGAGGAGATACGCAGTATTTT

D gene: TRBD1
clone size: .
V gene: TRBV28
J gene: TRBJ2-1
CDR3 protein: CASSWGQGLWGLYNEQFF
CDR3 DNA: TGTGCCAGCAGTTGGGGACAGGGCCTTTGGGGTTTATACAATGAGCAGTTCTTC

D gene: TRBD1
clone size: .
V gene: TRBV4-1
J gene: TRBJ2-5
CDR3 protein: CASSQYDRAQETQYF
CDR3 DNA: TGCGCCAGCAGCCAATACGACAGGGCCCAAGAGACCCAGTACTTC

D gene: .
clone size: .
V gene: TRBV7-8
J gene: TRBJ1-1
CDR3 protein: CASSFREGTEAFF
CDR3 DNA: TGTGCCAGCAGCTTCCGGGAGGGGACTGAAGCTTTCTTT

D gene: TRBD2
clone size: once
V gene: TRBV18
J gene: TRBJ2-1
CDR3 protein: CASSPGSGKYNEQFF
CDR3 DNA: TGTGCCAGCTCACCAGGTAGCGGGAAATACAATGAGCAGTTCTTC

D gene: TRBD2
clone size: .
V gene: TRBV5-1
J gene: TRBJ2-5
CDR3 protein: CASSLSAGGGAETQYF
CDR3 DNA: TGCGCCAGCAGCTTGTCGGCGGGAGGGGGTGCTGAGACCCAGTACTTC

D gene: .
clone size: .
V gene: TRBV5-1
J gene: TRBJ2-6
CDR3 protein: CASSLRAGANVLTF
CDR3 DNA: TGCGCCAGCAGCCTACGGGCTGGGGCCAACGTCCTGACTTTC

D gene: TRBD1
clone size: .
V gene: TRBV6-5
J gene: TRBJ1-2
CDR3 protein: CASSRGQGGYTF
CDR3 DNA: TGTGCCAGCAGCCGGGGACAGGGAGGCTACACCTTC

D gene: .
clone size: .
V gene: TRBV28
J gene: TRBJ1-5
CDR3 protein: CASGEGDNQPQHF
CDR3 DNA: TGTGCCAGCGGAGAGGGGGACAATCAGCCCCAGCATTTT

D gene: .
clone size: .
V gene: TRBV18
J gene: TRBJ2-1
CDR3 protein: CASSLGRVRGNEQFF
CDR3 DNA: TGTGCCAGCTCTCTCGGAAGGGTAAGGGGCAATGAGCAGTTCTTC

D gene: .
clone size: .
V gene: TRBV3-1/TRBV3-2
J gene: TRBJ2-5
CDR3 protein: CASSPPGETQYF
CDR3 DNA: TGTGCCAGCAGCCCGCCCGGGGAGACCCAGTACTTC

D gene: .
clone size: once
V gene: TRBV5-1
J gene: TRBJ1-2
CDR3 protein: CASSLFGDSGYTF
CDR3 DNA: TGCGCCAGCAGCTTGTTCGGTGATTCGGGCTACACCTTC

D gene: .
clone size: .
V gene: TRBV12-3/TRBV12-4
J gene: TRBJ2-2
CDR3 protein: CASSTDSSGELFF
CDR3 DNA: TGTGCCAGCAGTACCGACAGCTCCGGGGAGCTGTTTTTT

D gene: TRBD1
clone size: .
V gene: TRBV5-1
J gene: TRBJ2-7
CDR3 protein: CASSPLGQGSEQYF
CDR3 DNA: TGCGCCAGCAGCCCACTGGGACAGGGTAGCGAGCAGTACTTC

D gene: TRBD1
clone size: few
V gene: TRBV28
J gene: TRBJ1-1
CDR3 protein: CASSHPPADRGLMNTEAFF
CDR3 DNA: TGTGCCAGCAGTCACCCTCCTGCGGACAGGGGGCTAATGAACACTGAAGCTTTCTTT

D gene: .
clone size: .
V gene: TRBV2
J gene: TRBJ2-4
CDR3 protein: CASSDRENIQYF
CDR3 DNA: TGTGCCAGCAGCGACCGGGAAAACATTCAGTACTTC

D gene: .
clone size: .
V gene: TRBV4-1
J gene: TRBJ1-1
CDR3 protein: CASSQPGSMNTEAFF
CDR3 DNA: TGCGCCAGCAGCCAACCGGGAAGCATGAACACTGAAGCTTTCTTT

D gene: .
clone size: .
V gene: TRBV6-5
J gene: TRBJ2-5
CDR3 protein: CASSPQSGWETQYF
CDR3 DNA: TGTGCCAGCAGCCCCCAGAGCGGTTGGGAGACCCAGTACTTC

D gene: .
clone size: .
V gene: TRBV6-5
J gene: TRBJ2-1
CDR3 protein: CASTRGNEQFF
CDR3 DNA: TGTGCCAGCACTAGAGGGAATGAGCAGTTCTTC

D gene: TRBD1
clone size: .
V gene: TRBV5-1
J gene: TRBJ2-1
CDR3 protein: CASSRDSLVHNEQFF
CDR3 DNA: TGCGCCAGCAGCCGGGACAGCTTAGTCCACAATGAGCAGTTCTTC

D gene: TRBD2
clone size: once
V gene: TRBV11-3
J gene: TRBJ2-3
CDR3 protein: CASSSASGDTQYF
CDR3 DNA: TGTGCCAGCAGCTCAGCTAGCGGAGATACGCAGTATTTT

D gene: .
clone size: .
V gene: TRBV21-1
J gene: TRBJ1-5
CDR3 protein: CASSRGGTGPGDGQPQHF
CDR3 DNA: TGTGCCAGCAGCAGAGGGGGGACAGGGCCCGGAGACGGCCAGCCCCAGCATTTT

D gene: .
clone size: .
V gene: TRBV21-1
J gene: TRBJ2-1
CDR3 protein: CASRSRDRVQAPNEQFF
CDR3 DNA: TGTGCCAGCAGGTCCCGGGACAGGGTTCAAGCGCCCAATGAGCAGTTCTTC

D gene: .
clone size: .
V gene: TRBV18
J gene: TRBJ2-7
CDR3 protein: CASSQGVSSEQYF
CDR3 DNA: TGTGCCAGCTCACAGGGGGTCTCTAGCGAGCAGTACTTC

D gene: TRBD2
clone size: .
V gene: TRBV7-8
J gene: TRBJ2-2
CDR3 protein: CASSGASGNTGELFF
CDR3 DNA: TGTGCCAGCAGCGGGGCTAGCGGGAACACCGGGGAGCTGTTTTTT

D gene: TRBD1
clone size: .
V gene: TRBV11-2
J gene: TRBJ2-7
CDR3 protein: CASSFSNDRAYEQYF
CDR3 DNA: TGTGCCAGCAGCTTCTCAAACGACAGGGCATACGAGCAGTACTTC

D gene: TRBD2
clone size: .
V gene: TRBV7-9
J gene: TRBJ2-3
CDR3 protein: CASSLALAVDTDTQYF
CDR3 DNA: TGTGCCAGCAGCTTAGCACTAGCGGTTGACACAGATACGCAGTATTTT